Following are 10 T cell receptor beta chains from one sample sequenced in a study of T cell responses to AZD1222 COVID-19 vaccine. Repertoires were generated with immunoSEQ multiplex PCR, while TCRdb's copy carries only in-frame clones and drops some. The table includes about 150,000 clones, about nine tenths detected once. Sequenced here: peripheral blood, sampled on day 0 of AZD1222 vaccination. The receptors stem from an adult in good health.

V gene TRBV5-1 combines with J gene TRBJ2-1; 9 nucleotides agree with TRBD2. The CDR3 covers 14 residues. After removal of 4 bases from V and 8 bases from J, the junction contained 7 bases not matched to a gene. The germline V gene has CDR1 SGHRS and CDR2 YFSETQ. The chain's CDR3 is CASSPERGADEQFF. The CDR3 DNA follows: TGCGCCAGCAGCCCGGAGCGGGGGGCCGATGAGCAGTTCTTC.

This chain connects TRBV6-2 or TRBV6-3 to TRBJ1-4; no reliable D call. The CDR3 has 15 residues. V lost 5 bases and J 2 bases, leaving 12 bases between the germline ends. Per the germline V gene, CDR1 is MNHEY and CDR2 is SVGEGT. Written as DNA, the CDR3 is TGTGCCAGCAGTACCTCCGGGGATACTAATGAAAAACTGTTTTTT. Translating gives CASSTSGDTNEKLFF.

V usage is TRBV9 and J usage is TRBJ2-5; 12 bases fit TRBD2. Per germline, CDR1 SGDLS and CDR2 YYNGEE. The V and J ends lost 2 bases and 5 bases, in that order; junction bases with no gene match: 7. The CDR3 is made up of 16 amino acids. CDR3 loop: CASSVSSGGARETQYF. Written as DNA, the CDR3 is TGTGCCAGCAGCGTCTCTAGCGGGGGGGCGAGGGAGACCCAGTACTTC.

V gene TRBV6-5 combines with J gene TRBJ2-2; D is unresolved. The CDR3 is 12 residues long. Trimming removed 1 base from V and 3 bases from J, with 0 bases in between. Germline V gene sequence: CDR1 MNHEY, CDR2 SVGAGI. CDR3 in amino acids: CASSYYTGELFF. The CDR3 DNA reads TGTGCCAGCAGTTACTACACCGGGGAGCTGTTTTTT.

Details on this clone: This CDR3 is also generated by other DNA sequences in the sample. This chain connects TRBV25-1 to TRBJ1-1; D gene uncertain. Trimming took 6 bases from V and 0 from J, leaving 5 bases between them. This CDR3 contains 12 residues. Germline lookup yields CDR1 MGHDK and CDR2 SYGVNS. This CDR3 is CASSRLNTEAFF. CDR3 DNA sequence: TGTGCCAGCAGCAGGCTGAACACTGAAGCTTTCTTT. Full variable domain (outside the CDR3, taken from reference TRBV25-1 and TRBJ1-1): EADIYQTPRYLVIGTGKKITLECSQTMGHDKMYWYQQDPGMELHLIHYSYGVNSTEKGDLSSESTVSRIRTEHFPLTLESARPSHTSQYLCASSRLNTEAFFGQGTRLTVV.

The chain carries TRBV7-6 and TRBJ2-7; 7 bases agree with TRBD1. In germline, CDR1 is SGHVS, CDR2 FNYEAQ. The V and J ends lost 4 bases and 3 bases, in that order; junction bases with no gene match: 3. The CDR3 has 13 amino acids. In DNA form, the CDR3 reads TGTGCCAGCAGCTCTAGGACAGGCTACGAGCAGTACTTC. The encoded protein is CASSSRTGYEQYF.

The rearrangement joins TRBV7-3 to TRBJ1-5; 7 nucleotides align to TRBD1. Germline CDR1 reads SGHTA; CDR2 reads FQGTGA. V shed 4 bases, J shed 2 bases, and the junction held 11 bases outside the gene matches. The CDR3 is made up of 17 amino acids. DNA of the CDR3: TGTGCCAGCAGCTCCTGTGAGGGGGCGCGGGGCAATCAGCCCCAGCATTTT. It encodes CASSSCEGARGNQPQHF.

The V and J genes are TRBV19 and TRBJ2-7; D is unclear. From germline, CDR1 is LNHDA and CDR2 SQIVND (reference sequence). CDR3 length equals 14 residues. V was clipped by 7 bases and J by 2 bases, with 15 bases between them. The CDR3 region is CASKNINGPYEQYF. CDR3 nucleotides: TGTGCCAGTAAAAATATAAACGGACCCTACGAGCAGTACTTC.

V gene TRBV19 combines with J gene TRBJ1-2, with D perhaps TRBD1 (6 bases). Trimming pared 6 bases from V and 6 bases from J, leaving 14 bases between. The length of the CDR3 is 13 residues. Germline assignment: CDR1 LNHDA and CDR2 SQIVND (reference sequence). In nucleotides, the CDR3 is TGTGCCAGTAGCACCGGGGACATCAATGGCTACACCTTC. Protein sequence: CASSTGDINGYTF.

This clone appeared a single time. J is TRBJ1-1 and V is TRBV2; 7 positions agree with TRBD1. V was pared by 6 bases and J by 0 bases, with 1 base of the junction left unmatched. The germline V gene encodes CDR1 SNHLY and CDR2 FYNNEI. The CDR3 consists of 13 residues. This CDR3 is CASRTGMNTEAFF. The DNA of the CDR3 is TGTGCCAGCAGGACAGGGATGAACACTGAAGCTTTCTTT.